Each of the 10 T cell receptor beta chains below was sequenced from the same sample in a study of blood T cell repertoires in COVID-19. Clones were sequenced by immunoSEQ multiplex PCR, and TCRdb holds only the in-frame ones, with some missing. This table holds 68,000 or so clones, about three quarters found once. Sequencing used peripheral blood. These receptor sequences come from a human donor in a cohort sampled during active COVID-19.

The sample holds one count of this clone. The chain is built from TRBV7-9 and TRBJ2-5, with TRBD2 identical over 14 bases. With V trimmed by 5 bases and J by 5 bases, 16 bases remained unmatched. In germline, CDR1 is SEHNR, CDR2 FQNEAQ (reference sequence). CDR3 length equals 19 residues. The CDR3 nucleotides are TGTGCCAGCAGCCCGCGCCTCGGACTAGCGGGGGGTTCAAGGGAGACCCAGTACTTC. Its protein product is CASSPRLGLAGGSRETQYF.

This clone has at least ten counts. This chain uses TRBV5-5 with TRBJ2-7, with a weak D call TRBD1 (5 bases). V lost 0 bases and J lost 3, with 7 bases in between. Germline V CDR1 and CDR2: SGHKS, YYEKEE (reference sequence). The CDR3 has 13 amino acids. This CDR3 is CASSLVGDYEQYF. The DNA of the CDR3 is TGTGCCAGCAGCTTGGTAGGGGACTACGAGCAGTACTTC.

V gene TRBV9 combines with J gene TRBJ2-3; 7 bases line up with TRBD1. The J segment lost 1 base and the V segment lost 3 bases, leaving 8 bases of the junction unmatched. CDR1 is SGDLS, CDR2 YYNGEE, per germline. This CDR3 comprises 16 residues. CDR3 in DNA: TGTGCCAGCAGCGCCTACAGGGGATCGGGCACAGATACGCAGTATTTT. Amino acid sequence: CASSAYRGSGTDTQYF. Full variable domain (rest looked up from reference TRBV9 and TRBJ2-3): DSGVTQTPKHLITATGQRVTLRCSPRSGDLSVYWYQQSLDQGLQFLIQYYNGEERAKGNILERFSAQQFPDLHSELNLSSLELGDSALYFCASSAYRGSGTDTQYFGPGTRLTVL.

The table lists this clone with a few counts. V gene TRBV19 combines with J gene TRBJ1-5; D is perhaps TRBD1 (6 bases). Per germline, CDR1 LNHDA and CDR2 SQIVND (reference sequence). The CDR3 extends over 16 amino acids. Trimming removed 5 bases from V and 1 base from J, with 15 bases in between. CDR3 DNA: TGTGCCAGTAGTGGCACGACAGGTTTGAGCAATCAGCCCCAGCATTTT. This codes for CASSGTTGLSNQPQHF.

This rearrangement joins TRBV28 to TRBJ2-3, with D unresolved. The V gene lost 4 bases and the J gene lost 2 bases, with 13 bases spanning the gap. Per germline, CDR1 MDHEN and CDR2 SYDVKM. CDR3 length equals 15 residues. Written as DNA, the CDR3 is TGTGCCAGCAGTTCTATAAAGCTCCTCACAGATACGCAGTATTTT. It codes for CASSSIKLLTDTQYF.

The chain has TRBV2 and TRBJ2-5; D may be TRBD1 (6 bases). The V and J ends lost 7 bases and 1 base respectively, with 16 bases between them. Germline values: CDR1 SNHLY, CDR2 FYNNEI. The CDR3 covers 15 residues. CDR3 DNA sequence: TGTGCCAGCACCCGGGACATTGGGGTCCAAGAGACCCAGTACTTC. This gives the protein CASTRDIGVQETQYF.

The chain uses TRBV6-5 and TRBJ1-5; TRBD1 might be the D (5 bases). This CDR3 contains 13 residues. With 5 bases removed from V and 4 bases from J, the gap between germline ends came to 9 bases. Germline CDR1 is MNHEY and CDR2 is SVGAGI. Here the CDR3 DNA reads TGTGCCAGCAGTCCGCGGGGGAATCAGCCCCAGCATTTT. As protein: CASSPRGNQPQHF.

V and J are TRBV12-3 or TRBV12-4 and TRBJ2-2; D is unclear. The CDR3 consists of 12 residues. The V end lost 3 bases, the J end lost 6 bases, and 5 bases lay between the germline ends. The CDR3 loop is CASSFTAGELFF. The CDR3 DNA reads TGTGCCAGCAGTTTCACAGCCGGGGAGCTGTTTTTT.

The chain carries TRBV5-6 and TRBJ2-3; maybe TRBD2 (6 bases). Germline loops: CDR1 SGHDT, CDR2 YYEEEE. This CDR3 has 17 residues. V shed 2 bases and J shed 2 bases, with 18 bases lying between them. The CDR3 DNA follows: TGTGCCAGCAGCTTCGTACGGGACTCCTTAATCACAGATACGCAGTATTTT. It specifies CASSFVRDSLITDTQYF.

There are a few counts of this clone. V gene TRBV29-1 combines with J gene TRBJ2-7, with D perhaps being TRBD1 or TRBD2 (5 bases each). The CDR3 consists of 14 residues. CDR1 and CDR2 (germline): SQVTM, ANQGSEA. Trimming shortened V by 7 bases and J by 3 bases, and 19 bases separated the two germline ends. The CDR3 here is CSAGIGAGYYEQYF. CDR3 nucleotide sequence: TGCAGCGCGGGGATTGGGGCAGGCTACTACGAGCAGTACTTC.